A single T cell receptor (beta chain) is shown here with its context. The data derive from a study of shared clonotypes between healthy human individuals. The CDR3 consists of 13 residues. Per germline, CDR1 MNHEY and CDR2 SVGAGI. With 7 bases clipped from V and 9 bases from J, the junction kept 8 bases outside the gene matches. Every immunoSEQ plate was one replicate of a subset's evenly spread DNA. Only in-frame clones appear in the TCRdb table, and some are missing; sequencing was by immunoSEQ multiplex PCR. The sample carries some 1.4 million clones, 96% recorded once. Sequenced material: naive CD4+ T cells sorted from blood. Subset reported: CD45RA+ positively selected. The chain has TRBV6-5 and TRBJ1-4; 7 bases are a match to TRBD1. The source of this sequence is a man aged 25-40 years in good health. The CDR3 region has the DNA TGTGCCAGCACTGACAGGGATCGTAAAAAACTGTTTTTT. Translated, it gives CASTDRDRKKLFF.